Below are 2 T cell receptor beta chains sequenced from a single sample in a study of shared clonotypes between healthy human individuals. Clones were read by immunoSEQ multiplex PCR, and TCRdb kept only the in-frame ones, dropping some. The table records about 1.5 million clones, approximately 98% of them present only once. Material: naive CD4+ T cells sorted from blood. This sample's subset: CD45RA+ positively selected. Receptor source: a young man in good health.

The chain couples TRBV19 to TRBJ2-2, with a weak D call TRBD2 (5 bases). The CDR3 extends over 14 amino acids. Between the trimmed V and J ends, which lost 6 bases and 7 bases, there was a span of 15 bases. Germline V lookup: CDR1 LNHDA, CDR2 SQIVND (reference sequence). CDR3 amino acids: CASRVPIRGGELFF. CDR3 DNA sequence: TGTGCCAGTAGGGTCCCGATACGGGGCGGGGAGCTGTTTTTT.

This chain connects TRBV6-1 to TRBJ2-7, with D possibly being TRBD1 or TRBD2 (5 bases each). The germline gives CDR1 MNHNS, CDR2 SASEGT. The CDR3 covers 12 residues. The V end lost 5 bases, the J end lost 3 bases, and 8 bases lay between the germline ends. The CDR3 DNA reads TGTGCCAGCAGTCGGGACCACTACGAGCAGTACTTC. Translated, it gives CASSRDHYEQYF.